A selection of T cell receptor beta chains follows, all from one sample in a study of cytomegalovirus exposure and HLA in healthy donors. Profiled with immunoSEQ multiplex PCR; TCRdb holds only in-frame clones, not every one. The table lists 95,000 to 130,000 clones, 55% to 65% of them singletons. What was sequenced was PBMCs. All receptors come from a woman aged 35 to 49 in good health and CMV-seropositive. The CDR3 runs from the conserved cysteine through the conserved F or W. Each record gives: J gene, clone size, D gene, V gene, CDR3 protein, CDR3 DNA. A D gene is named only where the DNA matches it firmly. Part of the rows lack a size; the others show once, few, many or a class for expanded clones.

j_call: TRBJ2-7
clone_size: -
d_call: -
v_call: TRBV30
cdr3_aa: CAWSLRGGLGNEQYF
cdr3_nt: TGTGCCTGGAGTTTAAGGGGGGGTTTGGGCAACGAGCAGTACTTC

j_call: TRBJ1-4
clone_size: -
d_call: -
v_call: TRBV2
cdr3_aa: CASSNPEDGFLKLFF
cdr3_nt: TGTGCCAGCAGTAACCCAGAAGATGGTTTTCTAAAACTGTTTTTT

j_call: TRBJ2-1
clone_size: -
d_call: -
v_call: TRBV11-2
cdr3_aa: CASSPLVPSYTHYNEQFF
cdr3_nt: TGTGCCAGCAGCCCACTAGTCCCAAGCTACACCCACTACAATGAGCAGTTCTTC

j_call: TRBJ2-3
clone_size: -
d_call: TRBD2
v_call: TRBV2
cdr3_aa: CASSGIAGVVDTQYF
cdr3_nt: TGTGCCAGCAGTGGAATAGCGGGAGTTGTAGATACGCAGTATTTT

j_call: TRBJ1-1
clone_size: -
d_call: -
v_call: TRBV7-8
cdr3_aa: CASSSRFGMNTEAFF
cdr3_nt: TGTGCCAGCAGCTCTAGATTCGGGATGAACACTGAAGCTTTCTTT

j_call: TRBJ2-2
clone_size: -
d_call: TRBD1
v_call: TRBV5-1
cdr3_aa: CASSLAAGTGPPPGELFF
cdr3_nt: TGCGCCAGCAGCTTGGCCGCAGGGACAGGACCCCCCCCCGGGGAGCTGTTTTTT

j_call: TRBJ2-3
clone_size: -
d_call: -
v_call: TRBV11-2
cdr3_aa: CASTFNGGTDTQYF
cdr3_nt: TGTGCCAGCACCTTTAACGGAGGGACAGATACGCAGTATTTT

j_call: TRBJ2-7
clone_size: -
d_call: TRBD2
v_call: TRBV28
cdr3_aa: CASSVGGDSYEQYF
cdr3_nt: TGTGCCAGCAGCGTGGGGGGGGACTCCTACGAGCAGTACTTC

j_call: TRBJ2-7
clone_size: -
d_call: -
v_call: TRBV18
cdr3_aa: CASSPNSGSEYEQYF
cdr3_nt: TGTGCCAGCTCACCGAACTCGGGGAGCGAGTACGAGCAGTACTTC

j_call: TRBJ2-5
clone_size: -
d_call: -
v_call: TRBV7-9
cdr3_aa: CASSLEESQETQYF
cdr3_nt: TGTGCCAGCAGCTTAGAAGAGTCCCAAGAGACCCAGTACTTC

j_call: TRBJ2-3
clone_size: -
d_call: TRBD2
v_call: TRBV19
cdr3_aa: CASNSLAGGTSTDTQYF
cdr3_nt: TGTGCCAGTAATAGTCTAGCGGGAGGAACTAGCACAGATACGCAGTATTTT

j_call: TRBJ2-1
clone_size: -
d_call: TRBD2
v_call: TRBV2
cdr3_aa: CARKKLAGGPPYNEQFF
cdr3_nt: TGTGCCAGAAAAAAACTAGCGGGAGGGCCTCCCTACAATGAGCAGTTCTTC

j_call: TRBJ2-7
clone_size: -
d_call: TRBD2
v_call: TRBV4-3
cdr3_aa: CASSQGRAGGTYEQYF
cdr3_nt: TGCGCCAGCAGCCAAGGGAGGGCGGGGGGCACCTACGAGCAGTACTTC

j_call: TRBJ2-1
clone_size: -
d_call: TRBD1
v_call: TRBV6-4
cdr3_aa: CASSDGTASYNEQFF
cdr3_nt: TGTGCCAGCAGTGACGGGACAGCTAGTTACAATGAGCAGTTCTTC

j_call: TRBJ2-1
clone_size: -
d_call: TRBD2
v_call: TRBV19
cdr3_aa: CASSLARLAGGLEQFF
cdr3_nt: TGTGCCAGTAGTCTCGCCCGACTAGCGGGAGGGCTTGAGCAGTTCTTC

j_call: TRBJ2-2
clone_size: -
d_call: -
v_call: TRBV27
cdr3_aa: CASSRLGLTAPAGELFF
cdr3_nt: TGTGCCAGCAGTAGGTTGGGGCTAACCGCCCCCGCCGGGGAGCTGTTTTTT

j_call: TRBJ1-5
clone_size: once
d_call: -
v_call: TRBV7-2
cdr3_aa: CASSQVYHQPQHF
cdr3_nt: TGTGCCAGCAGTCAGGTCTACCATCAGCCCCAGCATTTT

j_call: TRBJ2-3
clone_size: few
d_call: -
v_call: TRBV5-6
cdr3_aa: CASSLDEGGYTDTQYF
cdr3_nt: TGTGCCAGCAGCTTGGACGAGGGAGGCTACACAGATACGCAGTATTTT

j_call: TRBJ2-3
clone_size: once
d_call: TRBD2
v_call: TRBV9
cdr3_aa: CASSVGGLAPDTQYF
cdr3_nt: TGTGCCAGCAGCGTTGGAGGACTAGCGCCAGATACGCAGTATTTT

j_call: TRBJ1-1
clone_size: -
d_call: TRBD1
v_call: TRBV30
cdr3_aa: CAWAGTGGSLSVSTEAFF
cdr3_nt: TGTGCCTGGGCCGGGACAGGGGGCAGTTTGTCTGTGAGCACTGAAGCTTTCTTT

j_call: TRBJ1-2
clone_size: -
d_call: TRBD1
v_call: TRBV28
cdr3_aa: CASSGDRDSYGYTF
cdr3_nt: TGTGCCAGCAGTGGGGACAGGGACTCATATGGCTACACCTTC

j_call: TRBJ2-5
clone_size: few
d_call: -
v_call: TRBV7-2
cdr3_aa: CASSLNGRETQYF
cdr3_nt: TGTGCCAGCAGCTTAAATGGGCGAGAGACCCAGTACTTC

j_call: TRBJ2-7
clone_size: -
d_call: -
v_call: TRBV27
cdr3_aa: CASSQPGVKQYF
cdr3_nt: TGTGCCAGCAGTCAACCGGGAGTCAAGCAGTACTTC

j_call: TRBJ2-5
clone_size: -
d_call: -
v_call: TRBV7-3
cdr3_aa: CASSSTGAGETQYF
cdr3_nt: TGTGCCAGCAGTTCAACGGGTGCCGGGGAGACCCAGTACTTC

j_call: TRBJ2-3
clone_size: -
d_call: TRBD2
v_call: TRBV12-5
cdr3_aa: CASGLPLDSGRAGVDTQYF
cdr3_nt: TGTGCTAGTGGTTTGCCCTTGGATAGCGGGAGGGCCGGGGTAGATACGCAGTATTTT

j_call: TRBJ1-1
clone_size: -
d_call: -
v_call: TRBV7-2
cdr3_aa: CASSPNKRWDTEAFF
cdr3_nt: TGTGCCAGCAGCCCCAACAAGCGGTGGGACACTGAAGCTTTCTTT

j_call: TRBJ2-7
clone_size: -
d_call: -
v_call: TRBV6-1
cdr3_aa: CASSDGYLGEQYF
cdr3_nt: TGTGCCAGCAGTGACGGGTACTTAGGCGAGCAGTACTTC

j_call: TRBJ2-7
clone_size: -
d_call: TRBD1
v_call: TRBV23-1
cdr3_aa: CASSHSGTDLYEQYF
cdr3_nt: TGCGCCAGCAGTCACTCCGGGACAGATCTCTACGAGCAGTACTTC

j_call: TRBJ1-2
clone_size: -
d_call: -
v_call: TRBV19
cdr3_aa: CASEVKGYTF
cdr3_nt: TGTGCCAGTGAGGTGAAGGGCTACACCTTC

j_call: TRBJ2-1
clone_size: once
d_call: -
v_call: TRBV5-4
cdr3_aa: CASSTQAYNEQFF
cdr3_nt: TGTGCCAGCAGCACCCAGGCCTACAATGAGCAGTTCTTC

j_call: TRBJ2-1
clone_size: -
d_call: -
v_call: TRBV19
cdr3_aa: CASSTGSSYNEQFF
cdr3_nt: TGTGCCAGTAGTACCGGGAGCTCCTACAATGAGCAGTTCTTC

j_call: TRBJ2-1
clone_size: -
d_call: -
v_call: TRBV7-8
cdr3_aa: CASSQPPGLPVGEQFF
cdr3_nt: TGTGCCAGCAGCCAACCGCCGGGACTGCCAGTAGGGGAGCAGTTCTTC

j_call: TRBJ1-1
clone_size: -
d_call: -
v_call: TRBV5-1
cdr3_aa: CASSTGDNAEAFF
cdr3_nt: TGCGCCAGCAGCACGGGGGATAACGCTGAAGCTTTCTTT

j_call: TRBJ2-1
clone_size: -
d_call: TRBD2
v_call: TRBV27
cdr3_aa: CASSLGTSGNEQFF
cdr3_nt: TGTGCCAGCAGTTTGGGGACTAGCGGCAATGAGCAGTTCTTC

j_call: TRBJ2-2
clone_size: few
d_call: -
v_call: TRBV27
cdr3_aa: CASSLWTGELFF
cdr3_nt: TGTGCCAGCAGTTTATGGACTGGGGAGCTGTTTTTT

j_call: TRBJ2-2
clone_size: -
d_call: TRBD2
v_call: TRBV11-2
cdr3_aa: CASSLRLGTSDTGELFF
cdr3_nt: TGTGCCAGCAGCTTAAGGTTGGGGACTAGTGACACCGGGGAGCTGTTTTTT

j_call: TRBJ2-3
clone_size: -
d_call: TRBD2
v_call: TRBV10-3
cdr3_aa: CAISFSGRASTDTQYF
cdr3_nt: TGTGCCATCAGTTTCAGCGGGAGAGCTAGCACAGATACGCAGTATTTT

j_call: TRBJ2-7
clone_size: once
d_call: TRBD1
v_call: TRBV13
cdr3_aa: CASSVRKWGTDVYEQYF
cdr3_nt: TGTGCCAGCAGTGTAAGGAAGTGGGGGACAGATGTCTACGAGCAGTACTTC

j_call: TRBJ2-2
clone_size: -
d_call: TRBD2
v_call: TRBV5-4
cdr3_aa: CASSDASGRDTGELFF
cdr3_nt: TGTGCCAGCAGCGACGCTAGCGGGAGGGACACCGGGGAGCTGTTTTTT

j_call: TRBJ1-5
clone_size: -
d_call: -
v_call: TRBV7-8
cdr3_aa: CASSSLNSNQPQHF
cdr3_nt: TGTGCCAGCAGCTCCCTTAATAGCAATCAGCCCCAGCATTTT

j_call: TRBJ2-7
clone_size: -
d_call: TRBD1
v_call: TRBV7-8
cdr3_aa: CASSLALVTGGRDEQYF
cdr3_nt: TGTGCCAGCAGCTTAGCGCTTGTAACAGGGGGCAGGGACGAGCAGTACTTC

j_call: TRBJ2-7
clone_size: -
d_call: TRBD2
v_call: TRBV11-2
cdr3_aa: CASSWALGRGRLYEQYF
cdr3_nt: TGTGCCAGCAGCTGGGCCCTAGGTCGCGGGAGATTGTACGAGCAGTACTTC

j_call: TRBJ1-2
clone_size: few
d_call: TRBD1
v_call: TRBV7-2
cdr3_aa: CASSVTGTGAYGYTF
cdr3_nt: TGTGCCAGCAGCGTAACTGGGACAGGGGCCTACGGCTACACCTTC

j_call: TRBJ2-7
clone_size: few
d_call: TRBD1
v_call: TRBV4-1
cdr3_aa: CASSPGTGGGYEQYF
cdr3_nt: TGCGCCAGCAGCCCAGGGACAGGGGGAGGCTACGAGCAGTACTTC

j_call: TRBJ1-6
clone_size: -
d_call: -
v_call: TRBV5-1
cdr3_aa: CASSLVGGSSYNSPLHF
cdr3_nt: TGCGCCAGCAGCTTGGTTGGCGGGAGCTCCTATAATTCACCCCTCCACTTT

j_call: TRBJ1-5
clone_size: -
d_call: -
v_call: TRBV18
cdr3_aa: CASSAMTVPLYSNQPQHF
cdr3_nt: TGTGCCAGCTCCGCAATGACAGTTCCCTTATATAGCAATCAGCCCCAGCATTTT

j_call: TRBJ2-7
clone_size: -
d_call: -
v_call: TRBV27
cdr3_aa: CASSRVLPEGQYF
cdr3_nt: TGTGCCAGCAGTCGGGTTCTACCGGAGGGGCAGTACTTC